This TCR beta chain was retrieved from a study of beta chain features in type 1 diabetes. Regarding the study as a whole: Across all four CD4+ subsets, people with type 1 diabetes showed modestly shorter TCRB CDR3s.

This clone showed up many times. What it binds is not known. Expressed TCRB transcripts were sequenced because the isolated RNA had all been reverse transcribed beforehand. The protocol was immunoSEQ multiplex PCR, while the TCRdb copy is restricted to in-frame clones and leaves out a portion. Of 130,000 to 150,000 clones listed, about 13% are singletons. The CDR3 runs 13 residues. Between the trimmed V and J ends, which lost 3 bases and 2 bases, there was a span of 10 bases. Germline assignment: CDR1 SQVTM and CDR2 ANQGSEA. Donors underwent one heparinised blood draw, 95 to 150 mL on average. Sequences were obtained from central memory CD4+ T cells from blood. This chain links TRBV29-1 with TRBJ2-5; D remains unclear. This TCR came from a man younger than 35 with type 1 diabetes. The CDR3 is CSVDSGIQETQYF. CDR3 DNA: TGCAGCGTTGATTCAGGAATTCAAGAGACCCAGTACTTC.